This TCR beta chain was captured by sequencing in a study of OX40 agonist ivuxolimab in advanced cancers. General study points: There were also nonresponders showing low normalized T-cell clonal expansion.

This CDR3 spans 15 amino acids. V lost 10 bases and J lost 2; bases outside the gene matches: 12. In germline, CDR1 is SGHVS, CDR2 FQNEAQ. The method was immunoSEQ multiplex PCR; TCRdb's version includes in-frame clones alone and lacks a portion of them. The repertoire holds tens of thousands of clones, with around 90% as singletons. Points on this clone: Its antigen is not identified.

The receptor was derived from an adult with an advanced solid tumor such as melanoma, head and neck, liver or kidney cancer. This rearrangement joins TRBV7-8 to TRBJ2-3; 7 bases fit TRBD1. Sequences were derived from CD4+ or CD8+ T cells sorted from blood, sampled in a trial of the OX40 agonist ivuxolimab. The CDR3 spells CATELGQDNTDTQYF. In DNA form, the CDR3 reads TGTGCCACCGAATTAGGACAGGACAACACAGATACGCAGTATTTT.